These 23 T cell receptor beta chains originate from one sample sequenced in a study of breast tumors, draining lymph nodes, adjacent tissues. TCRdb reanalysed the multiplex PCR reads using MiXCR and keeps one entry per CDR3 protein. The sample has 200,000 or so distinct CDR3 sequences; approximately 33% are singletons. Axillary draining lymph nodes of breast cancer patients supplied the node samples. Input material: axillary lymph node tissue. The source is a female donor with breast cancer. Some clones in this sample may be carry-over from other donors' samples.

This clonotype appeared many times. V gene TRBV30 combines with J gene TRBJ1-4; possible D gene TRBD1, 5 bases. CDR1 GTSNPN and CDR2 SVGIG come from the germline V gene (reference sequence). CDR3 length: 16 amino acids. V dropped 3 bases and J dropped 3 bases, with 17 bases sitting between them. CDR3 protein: CAWRRGVSGSNEKLFF. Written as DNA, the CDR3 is TGTGCCTGGAGGCGAGGGGTATCAGGGTCTAATGAAAAACTGTTTTTT.

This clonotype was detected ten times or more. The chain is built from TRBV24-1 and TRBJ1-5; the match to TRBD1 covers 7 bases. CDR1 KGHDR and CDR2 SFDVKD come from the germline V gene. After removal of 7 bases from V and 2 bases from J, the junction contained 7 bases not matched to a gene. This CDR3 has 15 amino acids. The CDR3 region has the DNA TGTGCCACCAGAGAAGGGGGCGGCGGCAATCAGCCCCAGCATTTT. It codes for CATREGGGGNQPQHF.

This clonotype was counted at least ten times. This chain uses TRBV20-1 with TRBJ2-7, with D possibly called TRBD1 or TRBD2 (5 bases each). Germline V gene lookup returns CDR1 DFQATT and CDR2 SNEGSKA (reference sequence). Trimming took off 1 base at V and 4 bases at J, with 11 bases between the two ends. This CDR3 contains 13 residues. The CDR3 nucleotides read TGCAGTGCTAGAGGGGACGACGGTTACGAGCAGTACTTC. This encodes CSARGDDGYEQYF.

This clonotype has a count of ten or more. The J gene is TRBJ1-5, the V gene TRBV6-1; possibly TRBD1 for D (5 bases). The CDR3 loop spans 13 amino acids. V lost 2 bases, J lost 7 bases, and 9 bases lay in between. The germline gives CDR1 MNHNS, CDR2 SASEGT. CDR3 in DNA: TGTGCCAGCAGTGAACAGAGGGACCAGCCCCAGCATTTT. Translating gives CASSEQRDQPQHF.

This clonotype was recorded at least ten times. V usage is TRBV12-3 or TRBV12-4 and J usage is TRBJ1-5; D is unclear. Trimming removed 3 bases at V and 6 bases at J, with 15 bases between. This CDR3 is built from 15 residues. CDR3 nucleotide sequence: TGTGCCAGCAGTTTGAGGTCAACCCGGGGTCAGCCCCAGCATTTT. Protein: CASSLRSTRGQPQHF.

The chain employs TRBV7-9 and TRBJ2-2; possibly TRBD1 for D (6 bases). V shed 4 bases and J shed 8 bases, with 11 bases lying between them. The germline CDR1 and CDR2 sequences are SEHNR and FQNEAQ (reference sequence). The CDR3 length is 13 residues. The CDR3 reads CASSSLGTGELFF. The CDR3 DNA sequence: TGTGCCAGCAGCTCCCTCGGGACAGGGGAGCTGTTTTTT.

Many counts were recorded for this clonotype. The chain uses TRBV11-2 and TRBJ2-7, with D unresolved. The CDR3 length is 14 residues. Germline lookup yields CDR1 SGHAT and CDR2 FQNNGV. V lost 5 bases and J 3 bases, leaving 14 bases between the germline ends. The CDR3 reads CASSPLRGIYEQYF. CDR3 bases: TGTGCCAGCAGCCCACTCCGTGGGATCTACGAGCAGTACTTC.

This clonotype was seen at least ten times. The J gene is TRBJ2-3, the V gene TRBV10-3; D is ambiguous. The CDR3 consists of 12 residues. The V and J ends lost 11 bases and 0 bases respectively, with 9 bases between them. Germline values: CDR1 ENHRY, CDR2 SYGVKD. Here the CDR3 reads CALGSSTDTQYF. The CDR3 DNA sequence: TGTGCCCTCGGCAGCAGCACAGATACGCAGTATTTT.

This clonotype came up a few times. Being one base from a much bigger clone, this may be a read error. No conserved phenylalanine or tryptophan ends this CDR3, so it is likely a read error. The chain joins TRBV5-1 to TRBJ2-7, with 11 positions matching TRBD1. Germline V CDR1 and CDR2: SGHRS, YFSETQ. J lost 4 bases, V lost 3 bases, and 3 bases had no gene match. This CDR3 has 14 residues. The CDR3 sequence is CASSWGQGVYEQYL. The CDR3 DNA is TGCGCCAGCAGCTGGGGACAGGGGGTTTACGAGCAGTACCTC.

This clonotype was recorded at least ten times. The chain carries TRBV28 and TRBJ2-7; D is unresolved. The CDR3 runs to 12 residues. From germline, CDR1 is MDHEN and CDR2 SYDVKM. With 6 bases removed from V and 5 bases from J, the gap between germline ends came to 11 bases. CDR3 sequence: CASSPPLNEQYF. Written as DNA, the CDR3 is TGTGCCAGCAGCCCACCTTTAAACGAGCAGTACTTC.

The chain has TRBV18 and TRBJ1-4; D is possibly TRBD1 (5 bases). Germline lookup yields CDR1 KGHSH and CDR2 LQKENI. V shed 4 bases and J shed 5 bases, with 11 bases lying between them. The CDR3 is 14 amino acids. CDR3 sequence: CASSLQGRNEKLFF. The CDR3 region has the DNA TGTGCCAGCTCACTCCAGGGAAGGAATGAAAAACTGTTTTTT.

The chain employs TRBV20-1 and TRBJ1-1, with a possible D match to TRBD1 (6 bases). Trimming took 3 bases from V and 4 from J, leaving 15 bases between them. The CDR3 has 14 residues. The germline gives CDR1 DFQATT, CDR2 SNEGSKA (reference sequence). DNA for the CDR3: TGCAGTGCTAGGGATCAGGGGATAAGCACTGAAGCTTTCTTT. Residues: CSARDQGISTEAFF.

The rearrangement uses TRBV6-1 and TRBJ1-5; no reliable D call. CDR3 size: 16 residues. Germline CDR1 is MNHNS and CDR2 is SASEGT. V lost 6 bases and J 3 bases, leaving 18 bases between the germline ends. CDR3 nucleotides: TGTGCCAGCAGAGATTCCCCCCCGGCAGACAATCAGCCCCAGCATTTT. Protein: CASRDSPPADNQPQHF.

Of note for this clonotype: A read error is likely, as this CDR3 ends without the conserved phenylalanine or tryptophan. The CDR3 loop reads CASSGPSMEKLFL. The CDR3 DNA reads TGCGCCAGTTCGGGACCCTCGATGGAAAAACTGTTTCTT. The rearrangement joins TRBV5-1 to TRBJ1-4; D is possibly TRBD1 (5 bases). V was pared by 8 bases and J by 8 bases, with 16 bases between. Germline V gene sequence: CDR1 SGHRS, CDR2 YFSETQ. This CDR3 has 13 residues.

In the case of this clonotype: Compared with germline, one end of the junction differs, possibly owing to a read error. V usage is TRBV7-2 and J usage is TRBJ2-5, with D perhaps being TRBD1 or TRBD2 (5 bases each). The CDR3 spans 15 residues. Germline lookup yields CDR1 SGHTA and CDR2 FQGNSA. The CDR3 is CASSPRPGRSGTQDF. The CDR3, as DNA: TGTGCCAGCAGCCCCCGTCCCGGTCGGTCAGGGACCCAGGACTTC.

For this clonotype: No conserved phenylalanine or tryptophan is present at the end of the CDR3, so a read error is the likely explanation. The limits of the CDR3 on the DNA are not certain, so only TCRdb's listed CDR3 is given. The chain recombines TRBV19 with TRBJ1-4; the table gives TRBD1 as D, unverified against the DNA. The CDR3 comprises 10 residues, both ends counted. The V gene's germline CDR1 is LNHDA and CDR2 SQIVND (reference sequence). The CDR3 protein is CASTVGTGNY.

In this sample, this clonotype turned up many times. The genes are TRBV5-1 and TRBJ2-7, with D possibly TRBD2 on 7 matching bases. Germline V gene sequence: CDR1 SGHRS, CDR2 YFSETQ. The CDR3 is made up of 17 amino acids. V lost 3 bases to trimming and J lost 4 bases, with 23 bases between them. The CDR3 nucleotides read TGCGCCAGCAGCTCAGTCCCTTCTGGGGGGGCAAGGTACGAGCAGTACTTC. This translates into CASSSVPSGGARYEQYF.

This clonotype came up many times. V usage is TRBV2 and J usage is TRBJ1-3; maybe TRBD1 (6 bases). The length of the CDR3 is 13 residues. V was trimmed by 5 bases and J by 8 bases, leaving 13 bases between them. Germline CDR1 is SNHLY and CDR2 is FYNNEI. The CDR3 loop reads CASSKYREDTIYF. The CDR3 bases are TGTGCCAGCAGTAAGTACAGGGAGGACACCATATATTTT.

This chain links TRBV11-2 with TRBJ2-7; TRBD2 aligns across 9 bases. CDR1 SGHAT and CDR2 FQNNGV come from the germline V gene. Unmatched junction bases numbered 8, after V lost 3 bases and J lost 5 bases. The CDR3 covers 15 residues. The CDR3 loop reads CASSLSGGPGNEQYF. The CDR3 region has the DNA TGTGCCAGCAGCTTGAGCGGGGGGCCAGGGAACGAGCAGTACTTC.

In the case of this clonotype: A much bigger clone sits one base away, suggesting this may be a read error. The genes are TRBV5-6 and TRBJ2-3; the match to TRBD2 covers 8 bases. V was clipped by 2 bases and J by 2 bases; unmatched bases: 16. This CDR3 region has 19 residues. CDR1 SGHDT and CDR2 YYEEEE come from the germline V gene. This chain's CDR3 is CASSFSGARELWHTDTQYF. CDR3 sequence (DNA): TGTGCCAGCAGCTTTAGCGGGGCCCGCGAATTGTGGCACACAGATACGCAGTATTTT.

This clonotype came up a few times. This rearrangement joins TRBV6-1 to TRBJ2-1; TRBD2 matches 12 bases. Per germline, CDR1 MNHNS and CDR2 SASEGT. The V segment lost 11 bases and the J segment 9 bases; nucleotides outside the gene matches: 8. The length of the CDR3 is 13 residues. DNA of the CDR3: TGTGCCGGGGGGACTAGCGGGTACGGTGAGCAGTTCTTC. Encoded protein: CAGGTSGYGEQFF.

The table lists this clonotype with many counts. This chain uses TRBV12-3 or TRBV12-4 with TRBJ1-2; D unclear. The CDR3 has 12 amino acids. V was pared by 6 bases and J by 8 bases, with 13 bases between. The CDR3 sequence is CASSDTWRGYTF. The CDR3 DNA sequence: TGTGCCAGCAGCGATACGTGGCGGGGCTACACCTTC.

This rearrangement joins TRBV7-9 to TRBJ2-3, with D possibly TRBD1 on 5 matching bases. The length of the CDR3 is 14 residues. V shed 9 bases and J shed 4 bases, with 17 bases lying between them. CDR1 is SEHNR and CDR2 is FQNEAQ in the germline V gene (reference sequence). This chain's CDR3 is CASQRERGSDTQYF. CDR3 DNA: TGTGCCAGTCAGCGCGAAAGGGGATCAGATACGCAGTATTTT.